This T cell receptor (beta chain) originates from a study of tumor-infiltrating lymphocytes in oesophageal squamous cell carcinoma. In TCRdb, the PCR reads were re-called with MiXCR into one record per CDR3 protein. The sample lists over 10,000 distinct CDR3 sequences, 45% to 55% occurring once. This clonotype was found many times. In germline, CDR1 is MNHNS, CDR2 SASEGT. V dropped 5 bases and J dropped 7 bases, with 12 bases sitting between them. The CDR3 has 13 residues. The V call is TRBV6-1, the J call TRBJ1-5; D call uncertain. Source material: normal esophageal tissue next to the tumor. The receptor comes from a male donor with esophageal squamous cell carcinoma. CDR3 sequence reads: CASSWAFSQPQHF. The CDR3 region has the DNA TGTGCCAGCAGTTGGGCCTTTAGCCAGCCCCAGCATTTT.